The rows below give T cell receptor beta chains drawn from one sample of a study of OX40 agonist ivuxolimab in advanced cancers. The repertoire was sequenced with immunoSEQ multiplex PCR; TCRdb's copy has only in-frame clones and lacks some. The sample holds about 62,000 clones, 81% seen once. The material sequenced was CD4+ or CD8+ T cells sorted from blood, taken in a trial of the OX40 agonist ivuxolimab. The receptors come from an adult with an advanced solid tumor such as melanoma, head and neck, liver or kidney cancer. Both conserved end residues are part of each CDR3. Each record gives: CDR3 protein, J gene, V gene.

cdr3_aa: CASSGVTFSTGELFF; j_call: TRBJ2-2; v_call: TRBV2
cdr3_aa: CASSESRGVAQYF; j_call: TRBJ2-3; v_call: TRBV10-2
cdr3_aa: CASSGQGVNGYTF; j_call: TRBJ1-2; v_call: TRBV2
cdr3_aa: CASSPIGRERDSPLHF; j_call: TRBJ1-6; v_call: TRBV4-3
cdr3_aa: CASLGSGNTIYF; j_call: TRBJ1-3; v_call: TRBV30
cdr3_aa: CASSADGTYEQYF; j_call: TRBJ2-7; v_call: TRBV9
cdr3_aa: CASSASSGGYNEQFF; j_call: TRBJ2-1; v_call: TRBV9
cdr3_aa: CASSYLAGELFF; j_call: TRBJ2-2; v_call: TRBV6-5
cdr3_aa: CASTLGTSNTIYF; j_call: TRBJ1-3; v_call: TRBV6-6
cdr3_aa: CASSLDGSYGGGYGYTF; j_call: TRBJ1-2; v_call: TRBV5-1
cdr3_aa: CASSPVEGTLQTEAFF; j_call: TRBJ1-1; v_call: TRBV7-6
cdr3_aa: CASIRTGRWQPQHF; j_call: TRBJ1-5; v_call: TRBV5-6
cdr3_aa: CASRLDPTDTQYF; j_call: TRBJ2-3; v_call: TRBV2
cdr3_aa: CASSFPGQGLGEKLFF; j_call: TRBJ1-4; v_call: TRBV5-5
cdr3_aa: CAWSVLGRGEAFF; j_call: TRBJ1-1; v_call: TRBV30
cdr3_aa: CASSFGTSGGTEGFF; j_call: TRBJ2-1; v_call: TRBV28
cdr3_aa: CASSTGKKQPQHF; j_call: TRBJ1-5; v_call: TRBV6-1
cdr3_aa: CASSRGGTNEKLFF; j_call: TRBJ1-4; v_call: TRBV7-9
cdr3_aa: CASSYGTAQGGTEAFF; j_call: TRBJ1-1; v_call: TRBV6-5
cdr3_aa: CAISPGLAGAMADTQYF; j_call: TRBJ2-3; v_call: TRBV10-3
cdr3_aa: CASSPEEYQRARTEAFF; j_call: TRBJ1-1; v_call: TRBV5-4
cdr3_aa: CASQTGHSGNEQYF; j_call: TRBJ2-7; v_call: TRBV19
cdr3_aa: CASSPPGNTEAFF; j_call: TRBJ1-1; v_call: TRBV7-6